This TCR beta chain was captured in a study of sequential checkpoint blockade in melanoma. Treatment meaning: randomized to nivolumab then ipilimumab (arm A) or the reverse (arm B). The protocol was immunoSEQ multiplex PCR, while the TCRdb copy is restricted to in-frame clones and leaves out a portion. The sample carries several thousand clones, about 55% recorded once. The CDR3 runs 16 residues. Trimming removed 5 bases from V and 7 bases from J; junction bases left unmatched: 10. In germline, CDR1 is MDHEN, CDR2 SYDVKM. The chain employs TRBV28 and TRBJ2-1; 11 bases map to TRBD2. This material consisted of CD8+ T cells sorted from blood (inferred from file names), taken from a patient given nivolumab and ipilimumab in sequence. This TCR was sampled from a human donor with melanoma. The CDR3 bases are TGTGCCAGCAGTATCACGACTAGCGGGATTGGTAATGAGCAGTTCTTC. Translated: CASSITTSGIGNEQFF.